This T cell receptor (beta chain) derives from a study of blood T cell repertoires in COVID-19. Study background: Acute and convalescent COVID-19 samples came from the United States, Italy and Spain. T cells, B-cell-depleted T cells, or PBMCs provided the cDNA or gDNA that served as material.

Original handling: Reference gene primer amplification gave estimated nucleated cell counts. Here immunoSEQ multiplex PCR was the method, and the copy in TCRdb shows in-frame clones only, minus some. V and J calls and clone size come straight from that table; D and trimming were deduced from the DNA. The sample lists roughly 60,000 clones; approximately 77% were seen once. The germline V and J ends were trimmed by 6 bases and 11 bases, with 15 bases remaining between them. This CDR3 comprises 12 residues. The specimen sequenced was peripheral blood. The J gene is TRBJ2-3, the V gene TRBV12-3 or TRBV12-4, with D tentatively TRBD2 (6 bases). This clonotype was sampled from a human donor in a cohort sampled during active COVID-19. CDR3 residues: CASSTGTWKQYF. DNA of the CDR3: TGTGCCAGCAGCACCGGGACTTGGAAGCAGTATTTT.